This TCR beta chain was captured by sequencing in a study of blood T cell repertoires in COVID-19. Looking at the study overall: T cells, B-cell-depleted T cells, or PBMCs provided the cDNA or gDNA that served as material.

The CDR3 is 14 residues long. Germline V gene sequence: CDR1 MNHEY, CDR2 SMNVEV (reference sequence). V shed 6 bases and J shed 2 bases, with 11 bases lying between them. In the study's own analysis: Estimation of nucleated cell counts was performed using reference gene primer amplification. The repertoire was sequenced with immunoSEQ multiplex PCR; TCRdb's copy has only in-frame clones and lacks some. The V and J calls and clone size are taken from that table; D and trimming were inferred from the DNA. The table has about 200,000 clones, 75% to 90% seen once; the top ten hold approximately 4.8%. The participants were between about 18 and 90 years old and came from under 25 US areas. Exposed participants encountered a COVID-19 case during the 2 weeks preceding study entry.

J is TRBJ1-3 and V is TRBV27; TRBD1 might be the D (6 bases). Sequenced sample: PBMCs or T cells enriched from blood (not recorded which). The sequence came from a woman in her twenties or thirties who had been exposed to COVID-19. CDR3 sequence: CASSSGVAGNTIYF. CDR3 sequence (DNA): TGTGCCAGCAGCTCAGGGGTGGCTGGAAACACCATATATTTT.